This TCR beta chain was documented in a study of early T cells in non-severe SARS-CoV-2 infection. Turning to the study itself: The authors sequenced bulk RNA from unsorted whole blood, leaving chains unpaired.

TCRdb analysed the 5' RACE reads with MiXCR anew, one entry per CDR3 protein. The sample has 80,000 or so distinct CDR3 sequences, around 15% seen once. This clonotype has ten or more counts. With 1 base removed from V and 0 bases from J, the gap between germline ends came to 6 bases. Germline CDR1 reads SQVTM; CDR2 reads ANQGSEA. CDR3 length equals 13 residues. Sequenced sample: whole blood. The source of this sequence is an adult who was a healthcare worker with PCR-confirmed SARS-CoV-2 infection or an uninfected control (not recorded which). This chain connects TRBV29-1 to TRBJ1-1, with D hard to call. CDR3 bases: TGCAGCGTTGAAGGTCAGGTGAACACTGAAGCTTTCTTT. Protein sequence: CSVEGQVNTEAFF.